This is a list of T cell receptor beta chains from one sample in a study of blood T cell repertoires in COVID-19. Sequencing was performed with immunoSEQ multiplex PCR; in TCRdb, only in-frame clones are kept and a portion is missing. The sample includes roughly 190,000 clones, roughly four fifths seen only once; the top ten take 10% to 15%. The material sequenced was PBMCs or T cells enriched from blood (not recorded which). The receptors come from a man between 40 and 49 years old who had recovered from COVID-19. Each CDR3 is given with its conserved first and last residue. D genes are given only for firm matches. Some rows mark clone size as missing; the rest say once, few, many or name a class of expanded clone.

NA,NA,TRBV29-1,13,TRBJ1-1,TGCAGCGTTGACAGGACAGACCACACTGAAGCTTTCTTT,CSVDRTDHTEAFF
NA,NA,TRBV18,15,TRBJ1-5,TGTGCCAGCTCACCACAGGAGGGTGACTCAGGGATCCAGCATTTT,CASSPQEGDSGIQHF
NA,NA,TRBV4-2,13,TRBJ1-3,TGTGCCAGCAGCCAAGTGTCAGGTGGTCAGCCCATTTTT,CASSQVSGGQPIF
NA,NA,TRBV2,14,TRBJ1-2,TGTGCCAGCAGTGGACAGCCAGGAGAAGGAGGCTACACCTTC,CASSGQPGEGGYTF
NA,TRBD2,TRBV28,11,TRBJ2-7,TGTGCCATAGGGAGGGACTACGAGCAGTACTTC,CAIGRDYEQYF
NA,NA,TRBV7-2,14,TRBJ2-2,TGTGCCAGCAGCTTATCTCCTAACACCGGGGAGCTGTTTTTT,CASSLSPNTGELFF
NA,NA,TRBV7-9,12,TRBJ2-7,TGTGCCAGCAGTCAGGACTCCTACGAGCAGTACTTC,CASSQDSYEQYF
NA,NA,TRBV19,13,TRBJ1-2,TGTGCCGTCCAGCGGCAGGGAGGGAATGGCTACACCTTC,CAVQRQGGNGYTF
few,NA,TRBV15,15,TRBJ1-4,TGTGCCACCAGCAGAGATAAGGGGAACAATGAAAAACTGTTTTTT,CATSRDKGNNEKLFF
NA,NA,TRBV6-5,14,TRBJ1-5,TGTGCCAGCAGCCTACCCGGTCCCAATCAGCCCCAGCATTTT,CASSLPGPNQPQHF
once,NA,TRBV30,13,TRBJ1-1,TGTGCCTGGAGTTCGGGGTTGAACACTGAAGCTTTCTTT,CAWSSGLNTEAFF
NA,NA,TRBV5-1,14,TRBJ2-3,TGCGCAAGCACCTCTATCCCAGGGACAGATACGCAGTATTTT,CASTSIPGTDTQYF
NA,TRBD2,TRBV18,16,TRBJ2-1,TGTGCCAGCTCACCACCTAGCGGGGGCTATGGCAATGAGCAGTTCTTC,CASSPPSGGYGNEQFF
NA,TRBD1,TRBV4-2,18,TRBJ1-1,TGTGCCAGCAGCCAAGATCTGATCGGGACAGGGTTTAGGACTGAAGCTTTCTTT,CASSQDLIGTGFRTEAFF
NA,NA,TRBV5-4,15,TRBJ2-3,TGTGCCAGCAGCTTGGAGCCCCCCTCCACAGATACGCAGTATTTT,CASSLEPPSTDTQYF
NA,NA,TRBV7-8,17,TRBJ2-1,TGTGCCAGCAGCTTAATGGGAGCTAGCGCCTCCTACAATGAGCAGTTCTTC,CASSLMGASASYNEQFF
NA,TRBD1,TRBV4-1,14,TRBJ1-2,TGCGCCAGCAGCCCCCGACAGGGGATAGGTGGCTACACCTTC,CASSPRQGIGGYTF
NA,TRBD1,TRBV29-1,14,TRBJ1-4,TGCAGCGTTGCCAGGGACAGCAATTATGAAAAACTGTTTTTT,CSVARDSNYEKLFF
NA,NA,TRBV29-1,15,TRBJ2-1,TGCAGCGTTGAAGGAGCGGGCGGCTCCTACAATGAGCAGTTCTTC,CSVEGAGGSYNEQFF
once,NA,TRBV7-2,12,TRBJ1-1,TGTGCCAGCAGCTCGGGGTACACTGAAGCTTTCTTT,CASSSGYTEAFF
NA,NA,TRBV27,14,TRBJ2-1,TGTGCCAGCAGTTTTACAGGGATAGGGAATGAGCAGTTCTTC,CASSFTGIGNEQFF
NA,TRBD2,TRBV2,17,TRBJ2-1,TGTGCCAGCAGGGGGGGGAGCTCGGGAGGAGCCTACAATGAGCAGTTCTTC,CASRGGSSGGAYNEQFF
NA,NA,TRBV29-1,14,TRBJ2-3,TGCAGCGTTGCGGCGGGGCTAAGCACAGATACGCAGTATTTT,CSVAAGLSTDTQYF
NA,TRBD1,TRBV30,16,TRBJ2-2,TGTGCCTGGAGTGGGGGACAGGGGGATGGGACCGGGGAGCTGTTTTTT,CAWSGGQGDGTGELFF
NA,NA,TRBV7-7,18,TRBJ1-5,TGTGCTAGCAGCTTAGCGGGGCACAAGGAGCGTAGCGGTCAGCCCCAGCATTTT,CASSLAGHKERSGQPQHF
NA,NA,TRBV27,12,TRBJ2-7,TGTGCCAGCAGTTTACAGGGGAACGAGCAGTACTTC,CASSLQGNEQYF
NA,NA,TRBV19,13,TRBJ1-1,TGTGCCAGTAGTATAGAGGGGGCTGCTGAAGCTTTCTTT,CASSIEGAAEAFF